This entry concerns a single T cell receptor beta chain. The data derive from a study of blood T cell repertoires in COVID-19. The CDR3 consists of 18 residues. Between the trimmed V and J ends, which lost 3 bases and 2 bases, there was a span of 21 bases. The V gene's germline CDR1 is LGHNA and CDR2 YSLEER. Measured with immunoSEQ multiplex PCR; TCRdb has only the in-frame clones, and not every one. In the table there are 210,000 or so clones, roughly 80% of which are singletons. The sample comprised peripheral blood. This TCR came from a human donor in a cohort sampled during active COVID-19. This rearrangement joins TRBV4-3 to TRBJ2-3; the D gene is possibly TRBD2 (7 bases). In DNA form, the CDR3 reads TGCGCCAGCAGCCACCACCAAAGGGGGGGGCCTTCCACAGATACGCAGTATTTT. As protein: CASSHHQRGGPSTDTQYF.